This T cell receptor (beta chain) stems from a study of T cell repertoires in cytomegalovirus infection. Study in general: CMV epitopes that were recently identified and HLA-C-restricted were used alongside well-studied HLA-B-restricted ones. Public TCR beta signatures were indicative of both CMV infection and a matching HLA type. Overall study findings and caveats: HLA-C-restricted CMV clonotypes gave the most frequent clonotype in two of eight donors. Carriers of CMV and the relevant HLA type were discriminated by public TCR beta frequency.

TCRdb redid the calling of the reads with MiXCR, one entry per CDR3 protein. The data hold about 46,000 distinct CDR3 sequences, with around 21% observed a single time. The CDR3 totals 11 residues. Per the germline V gene, CDR1 is SGHTA and CDR2 is FQGTGA. This clonotype was seen once. What it binds is unknown. This may be a read error, as it is one base from a much larger clone. The chain uses TRBV7-3 and TRBJ2-2; perhaps TRBD2 as D (6 bases). Here the sequenced sample was CD8+ T cells from cultured PBMCs, taken from culture after CMV antigen stimulation. The receptor was isolated from a human donor in good health (CMV status not recorded). Some clones in this sample may be carry-over from other donors' samples. The CDR3 coding sequence is TGTGCCAGCAGCTTAAGCGGGGTGCTGTTTTTT. Translated: CASSLSGVLFF. The variable domain in full, with the rest retrieved from reference TRBV7-3 and TRBJ2-2, is GAGVSQTPSNKVTEKGKYVELRCDPISGHTALYWYRQSLGQGPEFLIYFQGTGAADDSGLPNDRFFAVRPEGSVSTLKIQRTERGDSAVYLCASSLSGVLFFGEGSRLTVL.